This T cell receptor beta chain was sequenced in a study of cytomegalovirus exposure and HLA in healthy donors (dated 2017 in TCRdb). Study-level background: In an earlier analysis of some 550 of the donors, 250 to 350 Gb of sequence data and about 110 million unique TCR beta sequences from some 170 million T cells were reported. An early release covering roughly 600 HLA-typed donors comprised about 320 gigabases of sequencing data and 85 million or so unique TCR sequences. Of the approximately 400 genotyped donors, over 65% fell in the genetic ancestry cluster associated with self-reported Caucasian donors. The study aimed to test whether cataloging public T cell receptors could reveal signatures of past pathogen exposure. Using immunosequencing, the study profiled T cell repertoires from fewer than 700 subjects and related those repertoires to cytomegalovirus serostatus. In addition to the first cohort of approximately 650 subjects, a separate validation cohort of around 110 different subjects was used. High-throughput TCR immunosequencing, statistical association of individual TCRs with disease status, and machine learning were combined to predict cytomegalovirus infection status. To study patterns of TCR occurrence, a later analysis re-analyzed previously published TCR beta repertoires from just over 650 donors and added high-resolution HLA genotyping. In the later analysis, no new phenotypic data were used to find candidate immune exposures; instead, reliance was placed on TCR beta sequences and their occurrence across donors. An earlier analysis of roughly 580 of the donors used high-throughput TCR beta sequencing to judge whether each TCR beta V gene segment behaved as functional or pseudogenic. Donor age, sex, ethnicity and CMV serostatus were compiled alongside the repertoire data. A later genetic analysis used genome-wide SNP genotypes for about 65% of the 666 donors, treating that subset as a discovery cohort. All discovery cohort repertoires had been generated on a single sequencing platform. HLA typing included class I and class II loci at four-digit resolution. The number of typed donors differed by locus: about 620-640 for A, B, C, DRB1 and DQB1; 522 for DQA1; some 610 for DPA1; and 400 to 480 for DPB1. Four or five DR-DQ haplotypes were handled as single units for association and clustering because linkage in the cohort was strong. On average, 235,054 unique TCR beta nucleotide sequences were sequenced per donor among about 400 genotyped donors of the cohort, with 15% to 20% of those sequences being non-productive.

The cohort comprised 550 to 700 healthy bone marrow donors. Cohort members were all nominally healthy when sampled, although unrecorded immune exposures were likely present. The donor tested CMV seronegative and was one of the 352 seronegative cohort members. Each donor provided a peripheral blood sample, and peripheral blood mononuclear cells were used for TCR beta sequencing. The Qiagen DNeasy Blood Extraction Kit was used to extract genomic DNA from the blood cell samples. Points on this clone: It lacks a known antigen. One base away there is no much larger clone; base qualities are not given.

For CDR1 and CDR2, the germline V gene (reference sequence) lists GTSNPN and SVGIG. The CDR3 holds 16 amino acids from the cysteine to the phenylalanine. Only the CDR3 part of the read is kept: 48 bases, read in frame from the first base. Trimming at the junction amounts to 3 bases on V and 2 bases on J, and the germline ends lie 14 bases apart. What the research found in general, with its limitations: The study listed 150 to 200 TCR beta chains as associated with cytomegalovirus. Because counts were too low, seventeen rarely observed V segments, including chromosome 9 orphons, were left out of the earlier analysis of a few hundred of the donors. Because HLA typing was unavailable for some donors at each locus, only the typed subset was used in association tests. When HLA alleles, especially DR and DQ, strongly co-occurred, TCR associations were difficult to assign to individual alleles. The cohort was sequenced for TCR beta chains only, and without alpha or paired-chain data the features that could be detected were limited. The authors suggested that the approach could potentially be generalized to other disease states and immunological phenotypes. Correlated functional status among segregating V segments might reflect linkage disequilibrium, but an unknown experimental factor could not be ruled out. At a false discovery rate of 0.05, a later analysis linked around 15,000 TCR beta sequences to specific HLA alleles. Cytomegalovirus status was reported to be diagnosed by the classifier with high specificity and sensitivity in both the original and validation cohorts. Presence/absence analyses assumed roughly uniform sequencing depth across donors, an assumption that may not hold. According to a later genetic analysis, donors in an Asian-associated ancestry cluster had fewer N-insertions in productive TCRs than the approximately 630-donor mean. A further reported finding was that TCR beta sequences accurately predicted the HLA-A and HLA-B alleles for most subjects in the first cohort. Immune exposure information for the cohort was limited to CMV serostatus. Several of the top co-occurrence clusters appeared to be linked to parvovirus B19, influenza, CMV and Epstein-Barr virus, according to a later analysis. A later genetic analysis associated a missense DCLRE1C variant with V-gene and J-gene trimming of TCR beta chains, and an independent cohort replicated the association. Some IMGT-functional V segments, including TRBV6-2 and TRBV6-3, could not be told apart with the 87-base-pair reads, so those segments were excluded. A cluster of highly shared sequence variants was judged likely to represent a technical artifact of the sequencing pipeline. A later analysis found that HLA-associated TCR beta chains were more clonally expanded and had lower generation probabilities than equally common non-associated chains. In a later analysis, most CMV-associated TCR beta chains were found to appear HLA-restricted, with HLA associations seemingly driven largely by CMV exposure. Three of the identified cytomegalovirus-associated TCR beta chains were confirmed in vitro to be specific for cytomegalovirus antigens. Broadly in line with IMGT annotations, most TCR beta V segments showed up in productive rearrangements about 90% or about 30% of the time in an earlier analysis of 587 of the donors. Across donors, most TCR sequences were observed very rarely, whereas some public TCRs were present in many individuals. In a later analysis, the rate of TCR association differed among HLA loci, with DRB1 alleles having the most associated TCRs and HLA-C alleles having the fewest.

To prepare the library, the immunoSEQ multiplex PCR assay was applied. For the multiplex PCR, a mixture combining 60 forward primers for TCR Vbeta segments and 13 reverse primers for TCR Jbeta segments was used. The CDR3 region of rearranged TCR beta genes was amplified from genomic DNA with a multiplex PCR assay. On the Illumina HiSeq System, the amplified TCR beta libraries were sequenced as 87-base-pair reads. The original methods were these. A later analysis tallied 75 million to 95 million unique TCR beta chains across the 640 or so repertoires, and about 10 million of those chains were shared by two or more donors. Raw reads were error-corrected and collapsed into unique sequences by a nearest-neighbor algorithm in which closely related sequences were merged to remove PCR and sequencing errors. CDR3 sequences were aligned to IMGT reference sequences to assign V, D and J gene segments. For a sequence to be retained, a match of at least six nucleotides to both a V gene segment and a J gene segment was required. A rearrangement was called productive if the CDR3 had no stop codons and remained in frame with V and J, and every other rearrangement was called non-productive. CDR3 was defined according to IMGT convention as the region running from the second conserved V-encoded cysteine to the conserved J-encoded phenylalanine. The earlier analysis of a few hundred of the donors excluded sequences that lacked an unambiguous match to a single V gene segment. In an earlier analysis of a few hundred of the donors, V segments were called functional above 56.7% productive rearrangements and were called segregating when the between-donor standard deviation exceeded 5%. A statistical classification framework was developed to diagnose cytomegalovirus status using the catalog of TCR beta chain sequences. A later analysis assigned V and J genes by comparing TCR nucleotide sequences with IMGT/GENE-DB human TR gene sequences. In a later analysis, CDR3 sequences and most-parsimonious VDJ recombination scenarios were assigned using the TCRdist pipeline. A later analysis defined each TCR beta chain by its CDR3 amino acid sequence plus V-gene family, and excluded reads lacking a unique V-gene family. A later analysis removed several hundred highly shared, low-generation-probability nucleotide sequences to deal with suspected cross-contamination and a sequencing artifact. In a later analysis, a clonal expansion index was calculated for each public chain from normalized within-repertoire ranks of inferred template counts. A later analysis computed generation probabilities with a VDJ recombination model fitted to out-of-frame rearrangements, and checked the results against IGoR. Hypergeometric tests were used in a later analysis to score TCR-TCR, TCR-HLA and TCR-CMV co-occurrence, with a repertoire-size bias correction applied to the TCR pairs. To estimate false discovery rates, a later analysis permuted the HLA or CMV assignments 20 times. In a later analysis, co-occurring TCRs were grouped with DBSCAN, and TCRdist sequence similarity was added when clustering was performed within HLA-allele-positive subsets. For co-occurrence clustering, repertoires with fewer than 30,000 or more than 120,000 public chains were excluded, along with five repertoires with anomalous nucleotide sharing. In its TCRdb copy, this immuneACCESS table keeps in-frame sequences only and misses some clones. Where compared with another copy, unresolved V genes explain less than half of these, and the others have no known cause. V and J calls and clone size are copied from that table; D and trimming were computed from the DNA. The sample table records some 220,000 clones; about 89% of these occur just once. The ten largest account for about 1% of the sample.

The sequence was collected from a woman under 30 in good health and CMV-seronegative. The sequencing input was PBMCs. Here the chain combines TRBV30 and TRBJ2-6, with no D gene named confidently. The CDR3 reads CAWRPRYSAGANVLTF. The nucleotide sequence is given as TGTGCCTGGAGGCCCCGATATAGTGCTGGGGCCAACGTCCTGACTTTC.